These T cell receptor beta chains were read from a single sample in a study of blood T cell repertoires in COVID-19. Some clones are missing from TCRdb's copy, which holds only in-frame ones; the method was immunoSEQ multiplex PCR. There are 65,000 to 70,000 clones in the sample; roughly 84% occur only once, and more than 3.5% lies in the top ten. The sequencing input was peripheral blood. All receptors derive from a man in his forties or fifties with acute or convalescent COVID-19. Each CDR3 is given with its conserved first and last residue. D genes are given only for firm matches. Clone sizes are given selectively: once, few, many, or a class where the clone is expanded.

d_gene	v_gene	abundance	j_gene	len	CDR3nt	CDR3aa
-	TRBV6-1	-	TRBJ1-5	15	TGTGCCAGCAGTGAAGCCCGACGGGATGATCAGCCCCAGCATTTT	CASSEARRDDQPQHF
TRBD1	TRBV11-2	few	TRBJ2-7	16	TGTGCCAGCAGCTTCACTTGGGCAGGGGGCGTCTACGAGCAGTACTTC	CASSFTWAGGVYEQYF
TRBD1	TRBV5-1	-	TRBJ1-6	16	TGCGCCAGCAGCTTGTTTCAGACAGGGGGCGATTCACCCCTCCACTTT	CASSLFQTGGDSPLHF
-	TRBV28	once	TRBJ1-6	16	TGTGCCAGCAGTTTAGCCCGGGAAGGCCCGAGGACACCCCTCCACTTT	CASSLAREGPRTPLHF
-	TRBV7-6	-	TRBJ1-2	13	TGTGCCAGCAGCTTTGGGCCTAACTATGGCTACACCTTC	CASSFGPNYGYTF
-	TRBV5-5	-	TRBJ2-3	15	TGTGCCAGCAGCTTGTTGTCTAGCGGCACAGATACGCAGTATTTT	CASSLLSSGTDTQYF
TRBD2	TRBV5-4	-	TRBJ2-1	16	TGTGCCAGCAGCTTGACCCGACTAGCGCGGTACAATGAGCAGTTCTTC	CASSLTRLARYNEQFF
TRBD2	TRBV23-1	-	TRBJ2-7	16	TGCGCCAGCAGTCAATCCGCGGCTAGCGGGAGAGGCGAGCAGTACTTC	CASSQSAASGRGEQYF
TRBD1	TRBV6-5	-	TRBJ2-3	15	TGTGCCAGCAGCCCGACAGGGGGCGTGACAGATACGCAGTATTTT	CASSPTGGVTDTQYF
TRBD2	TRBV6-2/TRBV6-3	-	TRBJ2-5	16	TGTGCCAGCAGCCCCTTAGGAGCGGGGAAGGAAGAGACCCAGTACTTC	CASSPLGAGKEETQYF
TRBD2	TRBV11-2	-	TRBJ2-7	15	TGTGCCAGCAGCCCCCGGACTAGCGGGAGTGGCGAGCAGTACTTC	CASSPRTSGSGEQYF
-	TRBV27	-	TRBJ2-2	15	TGTGCCAGCAGTTTAGGGGGGGCCGGTAGCGGGGAGCTGTTTTTT	CASSLGGAGSGELFF
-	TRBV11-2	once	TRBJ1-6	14	TGTGCCAGCAGCCTAAGACAGGCTTATTCACCCCTCCACTTT	CASSLRQAYSPLHF
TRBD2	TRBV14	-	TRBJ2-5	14	TGTGCCAGCAGCCAAGGGCGGGGGATACAGACCCAGTACTTC	CASSQGRGIQTQYF
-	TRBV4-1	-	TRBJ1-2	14	TGCGCCAGCAGCCAAGTTGGATACAGTGGTGGCTACACCTTC	CASSQVGYSGGYTF
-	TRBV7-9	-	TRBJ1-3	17	TGTGCCAGCAGCTTATTGGGGTCGGGAAGCTCTGGAAACACCATATATTTT	CASSLLGSGSSGNTIYF
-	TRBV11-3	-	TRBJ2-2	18	TGTGCCAGCAGCCCCGGGGGAGCGGGACACGATAACACCGGGGAGCTGTTTTTT	CASSPGGAGHDNTGELFF
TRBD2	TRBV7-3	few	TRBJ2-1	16	TGTGCCAGCAGCGCCGGGCCGGCGGGAGGATACAATGAGCAGTTCTTC	CASSAGPAGGYNEQFF
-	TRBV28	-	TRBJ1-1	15	TGTGCCAGCAGTACGTTAAGAGGGATGAACACTGAAGCTTTCTTT	CASSTLRGMNTEAFF
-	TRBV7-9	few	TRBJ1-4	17	TGTGCCAGCAGCTTAAATGGGCGGGCAGCAACTAATGAAAAACTGTTTTTT	CASSLNGRAATNEKLFF
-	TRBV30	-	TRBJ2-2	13	TGTGCCTGCTCAGGGGTTAGCACCGGGGAGCTGTTTTTT	CACSGVSTGELFF
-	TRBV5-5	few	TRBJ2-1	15	TGTGCCAGCAGCAGGGCCCTGACAGGTGACAATGAGCAGTTCTTC	CASSRALTGDNEQFF
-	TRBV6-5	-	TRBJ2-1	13	TGTGCCAGCAGCCCCGCAGGGGAGGGTGAGCAGTTCTTC	CASSPAGEGEQFF
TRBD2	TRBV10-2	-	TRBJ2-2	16	TGCGCCAGCCTAGGACTAGCGGGGGGCGGGACCGGGGAGCTGTTTTTT	CASLGLAGGGTGELFF
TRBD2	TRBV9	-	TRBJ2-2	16	TGTGCCAGCAGCGCAGAACGGGGGGGCCGCACCGGGGAGCTGTTTTTT	CASSAERGGRTGELFF
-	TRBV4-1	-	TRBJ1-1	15	TGCGCCAGCAGCCAACCGGCAGGGATGAACACTGAAGCTTTCTTT	CASSQPAGMNTEAFF
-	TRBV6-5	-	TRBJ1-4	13	TGTGCCAGCAGCCGCGAACCCTTTGGAGAACTGTTTTTT	CASSREPFGELFF
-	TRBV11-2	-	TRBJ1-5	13	TGTGCCAGCAGCTTCGGGGAGCGACAGCCCCAGCATTTT	CASSFGERQPQHF
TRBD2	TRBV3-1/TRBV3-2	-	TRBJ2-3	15	TGTGCCAGCAGCCTTACTAGCGGACGCACAGATACGCAGTATTTT	CASSLTSGRTDTQYF
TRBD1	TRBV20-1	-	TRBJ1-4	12	TGCAGTGCTGGTGAACCAGGGGGCGGCCTGTTTTTT	CSAGEPGGGLFF
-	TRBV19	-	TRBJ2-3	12	TGTGCCAGTAGTATACAGGCAGATACGCAGTATTTT	CASSIQADTQYF
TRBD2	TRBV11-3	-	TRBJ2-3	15	TGTGCCAGCAGCGCCCTAGCGGGGGGGCCAGATACGCAGTATTTT	CASSALAGGPDTQYF
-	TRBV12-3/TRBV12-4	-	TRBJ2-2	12	TGTGCCAGCAGTTTCAGCGGCGGGGAGCTGTTTTTT	CASSFSGGELFF
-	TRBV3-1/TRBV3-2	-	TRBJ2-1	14	TGTGCCAGCAGCCCCGCCCCTAGCGTCAATGAGCAGTTCTTC	CASSPAPSVNEQFF
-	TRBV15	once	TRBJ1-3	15	TGTGCCACCAGCACCGAATTCCAGGCAGGAAACACCATATATTTT	CATSTEFQAGNTIYF
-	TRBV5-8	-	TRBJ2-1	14	TGTGCCAGCAGCTTGGTACTCTCTTCCAATGAGCAGTTCTTC	CASSLVLSSNEQFF
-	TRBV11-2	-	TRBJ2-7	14	TGTGCCAGCAAGCCTGGGACACACTCCTACGAGCAGTACTTC	CASKPGTHSYEQYF
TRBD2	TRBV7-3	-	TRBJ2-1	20	TGTGCCAGCAACCCCGGGATGGCTAGCGGGATCCCCTCCTCCTACAATGAGCAGTTCTTC	CASNPGMASGIPSSYNEQFF
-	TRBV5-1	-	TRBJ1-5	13	TGCGCCAGCAGCGTCTGGGGGGGTCAGCCCCAGCATTTT	CASSVWGGQPQHF
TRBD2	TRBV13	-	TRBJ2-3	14	TGTGCCAGCAGCTTAAGGCGGGAGGGAGATACGCAGTATTTT	CASSLRREGDTQYF
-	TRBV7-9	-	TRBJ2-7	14	TGTGCCAGCAGCTCGGGCCCAGGGGTCTACGAGCAGTACTTC	CASSSGPGVYEQYF
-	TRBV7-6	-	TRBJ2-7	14	TGTGCCAGCAGCTTATTTGGCAGGGTCAACGAGCAGTACTTC	CASSLFGRVNEQYF
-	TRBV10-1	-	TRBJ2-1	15	TGCGCCAGCAGTGAGTCAGTGGGCACCTACAATGAGCAGTTCTTC	CASSESVGTYNEQFF
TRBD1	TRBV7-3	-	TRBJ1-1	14	TGTGCCAGCAGGCAAACAGGGGTCTCTTCTGAAGCTTTCTTT	CASRQTGVSSEAFF
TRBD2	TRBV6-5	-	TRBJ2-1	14	TGTGCCAGCACCCGGGTAGCGGGGAACAATGAGCAGTTCTTC	CASTRVAGNNEQFF
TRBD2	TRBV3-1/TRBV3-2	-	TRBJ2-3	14	TGTGCCAGCAGCCAAGGACTAGCGGGGAATACGCAGTATTTT	CASSQGLAGNTQYF
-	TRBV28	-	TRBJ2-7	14	TGTGCCACTCGGCTGGTTGTTACTACCTACGAGCAGTACTTC	CATRLVVTTYEQYF
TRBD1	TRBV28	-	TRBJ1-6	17	TGTGCCAGCAGTTCCCTGAGGGACAGGTCCTATAATTCACCCCTCCACTTT	CASSSLRDRSYNSPLHF
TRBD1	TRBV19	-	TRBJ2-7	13	TGTGCCAGTAGCGGACAGGGGGGAGGTGAGCAGTACTTC	CASSGQGGGEQYF
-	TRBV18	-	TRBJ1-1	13	TGTGCCAGCTCACTGACACGTGAAATGGAAGCTTTCTTT	CASSLTREMEAFF